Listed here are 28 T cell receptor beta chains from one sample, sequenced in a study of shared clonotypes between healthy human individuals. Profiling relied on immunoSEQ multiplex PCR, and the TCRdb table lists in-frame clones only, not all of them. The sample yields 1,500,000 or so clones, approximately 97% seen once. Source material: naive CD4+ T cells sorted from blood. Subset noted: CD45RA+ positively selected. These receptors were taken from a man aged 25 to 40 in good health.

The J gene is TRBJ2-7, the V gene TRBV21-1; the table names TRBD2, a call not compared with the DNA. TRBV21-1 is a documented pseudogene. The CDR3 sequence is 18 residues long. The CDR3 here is CASSKRKLRTSGSYEQYF. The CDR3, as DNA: TGTGCCAGCAGCAAACGGAAACTAAGGACTAGCGGGAGTTACGAGCAGTACTTC.

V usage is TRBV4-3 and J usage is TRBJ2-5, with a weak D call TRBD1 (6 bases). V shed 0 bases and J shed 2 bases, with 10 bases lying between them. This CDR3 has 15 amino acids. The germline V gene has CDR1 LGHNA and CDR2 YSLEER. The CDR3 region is CASSQEGTIQETQYF. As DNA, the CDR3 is TGCGCCAGCAGCCAAGAAGGGACAATACAAGAGACCCAGTACTTC.

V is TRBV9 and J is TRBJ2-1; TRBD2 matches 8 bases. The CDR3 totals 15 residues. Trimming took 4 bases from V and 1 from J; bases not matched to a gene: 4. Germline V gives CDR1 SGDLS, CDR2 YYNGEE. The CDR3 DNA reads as TGTGCCAGCAGCATTAGCGGGGTGTCCTACAATGAGCAGTTCTTC. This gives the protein CASSISGVSYNEQFF.

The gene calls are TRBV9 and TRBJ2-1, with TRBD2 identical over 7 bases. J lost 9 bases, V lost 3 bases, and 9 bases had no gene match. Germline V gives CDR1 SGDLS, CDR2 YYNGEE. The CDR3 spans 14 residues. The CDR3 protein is CASSARTSQSEQFF. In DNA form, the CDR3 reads TGTGCCAGCAGCGCCCGGACTAGTCAGAGTGAGCAGTTCTTC.

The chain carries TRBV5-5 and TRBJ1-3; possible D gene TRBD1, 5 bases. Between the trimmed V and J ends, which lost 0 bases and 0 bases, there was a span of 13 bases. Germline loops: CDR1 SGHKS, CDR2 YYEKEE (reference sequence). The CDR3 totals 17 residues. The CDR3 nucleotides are TGTGCCAGCAGCTTGGAGGGGAGCAACCACTCTGGAAACACCATATATTTT. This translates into CASSLEGSNHSGNTIYF.

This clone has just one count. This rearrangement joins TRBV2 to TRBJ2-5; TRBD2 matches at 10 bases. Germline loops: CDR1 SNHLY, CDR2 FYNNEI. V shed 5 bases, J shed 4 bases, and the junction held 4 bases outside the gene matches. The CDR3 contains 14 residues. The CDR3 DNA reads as TGTGCCAGCAGTCTTAGACTAGCGGGAGAGACCCAGTACTTC. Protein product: CASSLRLAGETQYF.

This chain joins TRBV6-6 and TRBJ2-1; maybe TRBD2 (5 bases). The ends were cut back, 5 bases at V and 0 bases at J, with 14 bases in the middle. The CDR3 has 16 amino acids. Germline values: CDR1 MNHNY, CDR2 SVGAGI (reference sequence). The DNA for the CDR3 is TGTGCCAGCAGTCGCAGGACTCTTAGCTCCTACAATGAGCAGTTCTTC. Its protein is CASSRRTLSSYNEQFF.

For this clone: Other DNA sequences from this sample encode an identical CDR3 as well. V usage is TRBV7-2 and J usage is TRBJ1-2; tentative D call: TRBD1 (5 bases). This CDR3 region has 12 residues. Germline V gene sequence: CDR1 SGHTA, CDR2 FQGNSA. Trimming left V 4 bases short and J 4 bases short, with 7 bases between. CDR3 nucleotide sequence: TGTGCCAGCAGCTCCGACAGCTATGGCTACACCTTC. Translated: CASSSDSYGYTF.

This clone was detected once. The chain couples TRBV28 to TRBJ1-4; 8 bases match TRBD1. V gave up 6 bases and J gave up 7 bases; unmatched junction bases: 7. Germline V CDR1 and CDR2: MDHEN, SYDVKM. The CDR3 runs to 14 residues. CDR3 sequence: CASRTTGGVEKLFF. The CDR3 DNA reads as TGTGCCAGCAGAACCACAGGGGGAGTTGAAAAACTGTTTTTT.

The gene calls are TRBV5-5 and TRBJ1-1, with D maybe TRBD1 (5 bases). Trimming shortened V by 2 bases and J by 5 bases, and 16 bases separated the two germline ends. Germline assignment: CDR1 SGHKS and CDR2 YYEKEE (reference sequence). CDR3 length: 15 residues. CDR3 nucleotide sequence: TGTGCCAGCAGCTTAATGCACAGGTTGGGGACTGAAGCTTTCTTT. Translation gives CASSLMHRLGTEAFF. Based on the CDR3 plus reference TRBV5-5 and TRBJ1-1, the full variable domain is DAGVTQSPTHLIKTRGQQVTLRCSPISGHKSVSWYQQVLGQGPQFIFQYYEKEERGRGNFPDRFSARQFPNYSSELNVNALLLGDSALYLCASSLMHRLGTEAFFGQGTRLTVV.

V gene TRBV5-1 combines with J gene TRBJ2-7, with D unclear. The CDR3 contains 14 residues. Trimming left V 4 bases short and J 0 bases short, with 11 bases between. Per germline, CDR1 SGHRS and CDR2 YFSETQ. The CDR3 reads CASSTGPPSYEQYF. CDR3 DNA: TGCGCCAGCAGCACCGGGCCCCCCTCCTACGAGCAGTACTTC.

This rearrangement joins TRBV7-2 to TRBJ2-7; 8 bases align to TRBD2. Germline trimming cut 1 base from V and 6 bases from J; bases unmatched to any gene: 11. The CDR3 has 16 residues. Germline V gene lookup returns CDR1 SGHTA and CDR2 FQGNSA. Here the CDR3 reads CASSLDSGSTSTEQYF. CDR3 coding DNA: TGTGCCAGCAGCTTAGACAGCGGGAGCACATCTACCGAGCAGTACTTC.

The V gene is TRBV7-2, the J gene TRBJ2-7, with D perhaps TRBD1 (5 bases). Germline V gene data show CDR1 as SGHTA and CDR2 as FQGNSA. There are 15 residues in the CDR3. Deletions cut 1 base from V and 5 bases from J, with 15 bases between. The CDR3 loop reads CASSLVFSGFDEQYF. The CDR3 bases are TGTGCCAGCAGCTTAGTATTTTCAGGGTTCGACGAGCAGTACTTC.

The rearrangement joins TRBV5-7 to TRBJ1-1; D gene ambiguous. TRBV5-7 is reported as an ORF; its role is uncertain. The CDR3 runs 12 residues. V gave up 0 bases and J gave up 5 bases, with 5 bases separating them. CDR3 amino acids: CASSLVGTEAFF. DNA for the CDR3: TGTGCCAGCAGCTTGGTCGGGACTGAAGCTTTCTTT.

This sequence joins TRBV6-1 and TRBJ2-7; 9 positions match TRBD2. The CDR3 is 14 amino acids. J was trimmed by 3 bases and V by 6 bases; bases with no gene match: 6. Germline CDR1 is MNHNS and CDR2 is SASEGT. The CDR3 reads CASSQLAGFYEQYF. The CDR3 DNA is TGTGCCAGCAGCCAACTAGCGGGCTTCTACGAGCAGTACTTC.

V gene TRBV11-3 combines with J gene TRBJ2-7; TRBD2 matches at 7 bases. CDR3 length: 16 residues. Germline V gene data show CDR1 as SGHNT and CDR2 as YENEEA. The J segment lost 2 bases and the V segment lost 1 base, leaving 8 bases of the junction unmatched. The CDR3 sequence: CASSLAAAGYTYEQYF. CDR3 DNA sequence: TGTGCCAGCAGCTTAGCTGCAGCGGGATACACCTACGAGCAGTACTTC. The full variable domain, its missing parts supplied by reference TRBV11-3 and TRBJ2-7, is EAGVVQSPRYKIIEKKQPVAFWCNPISGHNTLYWYLQNLGQGPELLIRYENEEAVDDSQLPKDRFSAERLKGVDSTLKIQPAELGDSAVYLCASSLAAAGYTYEQYFGPGTRLTVT.

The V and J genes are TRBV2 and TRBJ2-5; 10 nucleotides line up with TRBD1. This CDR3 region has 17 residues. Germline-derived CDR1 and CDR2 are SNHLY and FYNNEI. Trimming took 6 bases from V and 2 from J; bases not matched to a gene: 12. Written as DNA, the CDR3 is TGTGCCAGCAGAACCGACAGGGGGCGCTCTGTTCAAGAGACCCAGTACTTC. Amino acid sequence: CASRTDRGRSVQETQYF.

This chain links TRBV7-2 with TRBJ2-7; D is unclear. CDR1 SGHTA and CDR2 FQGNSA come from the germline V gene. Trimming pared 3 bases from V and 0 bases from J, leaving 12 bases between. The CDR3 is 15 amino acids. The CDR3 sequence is CASSLDRLSSYEQYF. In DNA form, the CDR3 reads TGTGCCAGCAGCTTGGACCGGCTCAGCTCCTACGAGCAGTACTTC.

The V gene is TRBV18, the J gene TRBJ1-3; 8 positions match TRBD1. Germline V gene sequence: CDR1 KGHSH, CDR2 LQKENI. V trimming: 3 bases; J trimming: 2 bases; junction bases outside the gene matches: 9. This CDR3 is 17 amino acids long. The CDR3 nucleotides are TGTGCCAGCTCACCCCAGCTGGGACAGGTCGCTGGAAACACCATATATTTT. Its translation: CASSPQLGQVAGNTIYF.

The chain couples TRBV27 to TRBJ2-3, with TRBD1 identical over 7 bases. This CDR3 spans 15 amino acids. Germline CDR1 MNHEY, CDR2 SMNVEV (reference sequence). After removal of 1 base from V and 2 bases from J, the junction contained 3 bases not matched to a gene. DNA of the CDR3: TGTGCCAGCAGTTTATTAGACAGGGCCACAGATACGCAGTATTTT. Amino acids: CASSLLDRATDTQYF.

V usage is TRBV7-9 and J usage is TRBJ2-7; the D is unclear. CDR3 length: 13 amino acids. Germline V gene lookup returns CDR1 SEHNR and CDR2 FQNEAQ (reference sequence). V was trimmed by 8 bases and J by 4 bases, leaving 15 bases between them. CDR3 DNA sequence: TGTGCCAGCCGGCGGCTAGTGCTTTACGAGCAGTACTTC. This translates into CASRRLVLYEQYF.

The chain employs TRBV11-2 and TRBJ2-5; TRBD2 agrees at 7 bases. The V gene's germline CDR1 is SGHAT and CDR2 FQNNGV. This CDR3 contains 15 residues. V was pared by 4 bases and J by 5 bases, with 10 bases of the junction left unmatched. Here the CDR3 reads CASSSFGRPGETQYF. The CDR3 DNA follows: TGTGCCAGCAGCTCGTTCGGGAGGCCTGGGGAGACCCAGTACTTC. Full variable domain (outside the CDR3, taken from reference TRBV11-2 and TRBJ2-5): EAGVAQSPRYKIIEKRQSVAFWCNPISGHATLYWYQQILGQGPKLLIQFQNNGVVDDSQLPKDRFSAERLKGVDSTLKIQPAKLEDSAVYLCASSSFGRPGETQYFGPGTRLLVL.

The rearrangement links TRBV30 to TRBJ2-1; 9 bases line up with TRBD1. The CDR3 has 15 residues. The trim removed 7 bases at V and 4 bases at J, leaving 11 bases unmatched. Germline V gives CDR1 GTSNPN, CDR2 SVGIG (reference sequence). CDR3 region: CALNNPGQGYNEQFF. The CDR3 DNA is TGTGCCTTAAACAACCCGGGACAGGGTTACAATGAGCAGTTCTTC.

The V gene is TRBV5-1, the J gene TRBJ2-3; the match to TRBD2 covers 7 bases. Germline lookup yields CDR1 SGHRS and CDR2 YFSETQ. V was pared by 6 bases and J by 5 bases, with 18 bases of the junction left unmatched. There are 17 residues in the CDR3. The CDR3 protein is CASIPPERAGAEDTQYF. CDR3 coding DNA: TGCGCCAGCATCCCACCCGAGCGGGCGGGAGCAGAAGATACGCAGTATTTT.

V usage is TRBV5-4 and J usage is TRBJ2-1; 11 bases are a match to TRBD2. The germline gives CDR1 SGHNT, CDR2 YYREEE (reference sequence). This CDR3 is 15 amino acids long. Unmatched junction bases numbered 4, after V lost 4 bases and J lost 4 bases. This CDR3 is CASSDGTSGYNEQFF. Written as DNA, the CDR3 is TGTGCCAGCAGCGACGGGACTAGCGGATACAATGAGCAGTTCTTC.

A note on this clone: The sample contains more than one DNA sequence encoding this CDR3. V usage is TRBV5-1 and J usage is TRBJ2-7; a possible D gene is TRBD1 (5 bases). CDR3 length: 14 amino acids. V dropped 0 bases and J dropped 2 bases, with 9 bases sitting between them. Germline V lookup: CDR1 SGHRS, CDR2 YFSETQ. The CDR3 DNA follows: TGCGCCAGCAGCTTGGTTGCAGGGCCCTACGAGCAGTACTTC. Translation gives CASSLVAGPYEQYF.

CDR3 sequence: CASSLISVPYEQYF. CDR3 bases: TGTGCCAGCTCACTCATCAGTGTTCCCTACGAGCAGTACTTC. The chain combines TRBV18 with TRBJ2-7, with D hard to call. Per the germline V gene, CDR1 is KGHSH and CDR2 is LQKENI. Trimming stripped 4 bases from V and 2 bases from J, with 12 bases between. The CDR3 runs 14 residues.

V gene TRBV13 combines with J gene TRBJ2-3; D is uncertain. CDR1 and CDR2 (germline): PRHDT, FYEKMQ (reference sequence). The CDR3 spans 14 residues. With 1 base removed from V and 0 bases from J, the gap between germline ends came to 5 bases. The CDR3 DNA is TGTGCCAGCAGCTTAGCGTCCAGCACAGATACGCAGTATTTT. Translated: CASSLASSTDTQYF.